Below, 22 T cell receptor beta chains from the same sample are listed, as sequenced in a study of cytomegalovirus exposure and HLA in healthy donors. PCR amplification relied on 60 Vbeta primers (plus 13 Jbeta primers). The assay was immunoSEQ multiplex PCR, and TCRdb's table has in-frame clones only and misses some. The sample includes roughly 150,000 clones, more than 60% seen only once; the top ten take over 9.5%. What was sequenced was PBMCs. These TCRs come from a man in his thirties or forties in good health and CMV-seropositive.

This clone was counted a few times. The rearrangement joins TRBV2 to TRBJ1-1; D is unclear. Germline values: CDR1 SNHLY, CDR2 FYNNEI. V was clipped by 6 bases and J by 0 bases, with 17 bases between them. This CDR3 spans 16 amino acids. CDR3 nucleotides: TGTGCCAGCAGAGATGGGTACACAGTCATGAACACTGAAGCTTTCTTT. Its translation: CASRDGYTVMNTEAFF.

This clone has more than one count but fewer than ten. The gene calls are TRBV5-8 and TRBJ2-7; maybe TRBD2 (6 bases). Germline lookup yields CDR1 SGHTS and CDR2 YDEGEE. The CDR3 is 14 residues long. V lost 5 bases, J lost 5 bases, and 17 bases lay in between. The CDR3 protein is CASSTGLRVNEQYF. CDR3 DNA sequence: TGTGCCAGCAGTACGGGACTCCGAGTCAACGAGCAGTACTTC.

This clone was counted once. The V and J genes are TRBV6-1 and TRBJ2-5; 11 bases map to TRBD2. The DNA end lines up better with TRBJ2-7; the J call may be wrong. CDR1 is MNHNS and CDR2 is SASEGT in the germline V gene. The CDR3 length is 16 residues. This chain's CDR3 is CASSDGSGRAPYEQYF. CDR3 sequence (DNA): TGTGCCAGCAGTGATGGTAGCGGGAGGGCCCCCTACGAGCAGTACTTC.

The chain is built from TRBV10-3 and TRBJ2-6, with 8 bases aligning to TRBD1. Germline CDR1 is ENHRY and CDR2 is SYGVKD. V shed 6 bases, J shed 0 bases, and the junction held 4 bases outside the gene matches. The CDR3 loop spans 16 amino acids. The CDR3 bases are TGTGCCATCAGGGGGACAGGTAGCTCTGGGGCCAACGTCCTGACTTTC. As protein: CAIRGTGSSGANVLTF.

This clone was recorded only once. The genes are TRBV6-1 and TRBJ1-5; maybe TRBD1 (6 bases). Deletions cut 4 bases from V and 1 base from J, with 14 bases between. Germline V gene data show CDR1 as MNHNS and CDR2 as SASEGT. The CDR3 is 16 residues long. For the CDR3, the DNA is TGTGCCAGCAGTGGTGGACAGACGTGGAGCAATCAGCCCCAGCATTTT. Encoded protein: CASSGGQTWSNQPQHF.

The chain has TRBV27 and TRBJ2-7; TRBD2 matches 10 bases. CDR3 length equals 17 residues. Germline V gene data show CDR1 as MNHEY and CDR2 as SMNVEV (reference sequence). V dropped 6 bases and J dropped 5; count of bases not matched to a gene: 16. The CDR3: CASRPQKLAGVPHEQYF. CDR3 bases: TGTGCCAGCAGACCTCAGAAGCTAGCGGGAGTTCCTCACGAGCAGTACTTC.

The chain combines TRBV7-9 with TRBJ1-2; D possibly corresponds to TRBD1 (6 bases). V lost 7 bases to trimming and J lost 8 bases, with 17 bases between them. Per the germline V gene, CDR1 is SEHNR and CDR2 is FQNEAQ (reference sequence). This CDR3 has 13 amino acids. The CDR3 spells CASTKGGGLGYTF. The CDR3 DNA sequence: TGTGCCAGCACCAAAGGGGGGGGCTTAGGCTACACCTTC.

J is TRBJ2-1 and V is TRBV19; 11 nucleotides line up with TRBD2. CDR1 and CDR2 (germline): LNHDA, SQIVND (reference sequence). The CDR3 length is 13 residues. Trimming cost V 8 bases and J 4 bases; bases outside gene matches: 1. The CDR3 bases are TGTGCCAGTGCTAGCGGGGGGTACAATGAGCAGTTCTTC. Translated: CASASGGYNEQFF. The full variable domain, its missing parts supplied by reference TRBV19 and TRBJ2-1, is DGGITQSPKYLFRKEGQNVTLSCEQNLNHDAMYWYRQDPGQGLRLIYYSQIVNDFQKGDIAEGYSVSREKKESFPLTVTSAQKNPTAFYLCASASGGYNEQFFGPGTRLTVL.

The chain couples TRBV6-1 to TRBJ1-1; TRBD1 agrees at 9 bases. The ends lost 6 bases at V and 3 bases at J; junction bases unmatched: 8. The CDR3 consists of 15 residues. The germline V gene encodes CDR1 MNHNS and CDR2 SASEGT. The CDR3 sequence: CASRPGQGSDTEAFF. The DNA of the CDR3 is TGTGCCAGCAGACCGGGACAGGGCTCTGACACTGAAGCTTTCTTT.

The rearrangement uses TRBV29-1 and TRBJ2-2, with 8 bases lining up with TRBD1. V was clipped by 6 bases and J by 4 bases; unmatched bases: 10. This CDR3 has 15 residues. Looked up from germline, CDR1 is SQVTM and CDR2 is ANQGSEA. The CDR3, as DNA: TGCAGCGTGGACGCAGGGGGCCGAGGCACCGGGGAGCTGTTTTTT. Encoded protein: CSVDAGGRGTGELFF.

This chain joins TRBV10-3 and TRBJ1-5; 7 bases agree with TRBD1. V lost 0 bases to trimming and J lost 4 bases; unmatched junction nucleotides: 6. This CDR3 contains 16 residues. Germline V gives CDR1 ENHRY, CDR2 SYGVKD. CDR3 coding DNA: TGTGCCATCAGTGAGTCCGGGAAGGGGGCAAATCAGCCCCAGCATTTT. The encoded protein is CAISESGKGANQPQHF.

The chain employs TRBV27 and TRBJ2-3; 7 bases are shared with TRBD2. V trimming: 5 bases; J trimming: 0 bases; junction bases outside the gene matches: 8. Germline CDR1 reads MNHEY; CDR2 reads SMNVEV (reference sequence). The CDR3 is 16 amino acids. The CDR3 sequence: CASSAQPGLSTDTQYF. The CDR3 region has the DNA TGTGCCAGCAGTGCACAACCGGGACTAAGCACAGATACGCAGTATTTT.

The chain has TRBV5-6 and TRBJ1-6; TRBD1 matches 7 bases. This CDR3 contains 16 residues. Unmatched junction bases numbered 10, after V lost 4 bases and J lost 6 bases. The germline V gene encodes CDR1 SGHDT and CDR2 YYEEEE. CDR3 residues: CASSGTPGQSNSPLHF. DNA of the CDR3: TGTGCCAGCAGCGGAACACCGGGACAGTCTAATTCACCCCTCCACTTT.

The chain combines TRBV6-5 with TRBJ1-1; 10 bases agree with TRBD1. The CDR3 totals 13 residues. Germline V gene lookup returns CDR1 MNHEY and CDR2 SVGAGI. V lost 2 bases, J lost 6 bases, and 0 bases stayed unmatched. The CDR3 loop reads CASSYGTGAEAFF. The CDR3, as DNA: TGTGCCAGCAGTTACGGGACAGGGGCTGAAGCTTTCTTT.

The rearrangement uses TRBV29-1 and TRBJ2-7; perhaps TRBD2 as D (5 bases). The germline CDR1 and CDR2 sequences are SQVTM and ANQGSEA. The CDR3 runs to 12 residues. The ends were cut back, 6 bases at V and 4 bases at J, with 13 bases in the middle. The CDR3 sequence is CSVDPSGYEQYF. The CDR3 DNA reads TGCAGCGTGGATCCCTCGGGGTACGAGCAGTACTTC.

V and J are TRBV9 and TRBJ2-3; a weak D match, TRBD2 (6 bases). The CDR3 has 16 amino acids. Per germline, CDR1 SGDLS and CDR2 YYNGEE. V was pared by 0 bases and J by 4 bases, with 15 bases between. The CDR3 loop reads CASSVAIESGADTQYF. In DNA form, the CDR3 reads TGTGCCAGCAGCGTAGCCATAGAGTCGGGAGCAGATACGCAGTATTTT. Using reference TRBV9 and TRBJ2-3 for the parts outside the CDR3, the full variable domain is DSGVTQTPKHLITATGQRVTLRCSPRSGDLSVYWYQQSLDQGLQFLIQYYNGEERAKGNILERFSAQQFPDLHSELNLSSLELGDSALYFCASSVAIESGADTQYFGPGTRLTVL.

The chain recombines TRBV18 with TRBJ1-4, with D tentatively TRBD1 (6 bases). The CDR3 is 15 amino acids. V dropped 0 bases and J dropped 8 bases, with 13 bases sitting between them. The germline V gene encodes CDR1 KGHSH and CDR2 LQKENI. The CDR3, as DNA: TGTGCCAGCTCACCACCCAGGGGTTTGGGGGAAAAACTGTTTTTT. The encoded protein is CASSPPRGLGEKLFF.

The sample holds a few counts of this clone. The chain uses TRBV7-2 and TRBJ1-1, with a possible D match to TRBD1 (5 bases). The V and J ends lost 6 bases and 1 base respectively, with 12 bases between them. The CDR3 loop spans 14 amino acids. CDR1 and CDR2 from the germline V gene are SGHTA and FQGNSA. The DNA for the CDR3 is TGTGCCAGCAGGCCTATTCAGGGGAACACTGAAGCTTTCTTT. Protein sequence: CASRPIQGNTEAFF.

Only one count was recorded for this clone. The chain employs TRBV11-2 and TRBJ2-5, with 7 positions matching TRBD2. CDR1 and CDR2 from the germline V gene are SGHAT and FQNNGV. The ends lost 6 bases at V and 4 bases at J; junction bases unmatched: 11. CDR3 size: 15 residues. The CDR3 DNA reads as TGTGCCAGCAGTCCCGGCCAACCGGGGGGAGAGACCCAGTACTTC. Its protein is CASSPGQPGGETQYF.

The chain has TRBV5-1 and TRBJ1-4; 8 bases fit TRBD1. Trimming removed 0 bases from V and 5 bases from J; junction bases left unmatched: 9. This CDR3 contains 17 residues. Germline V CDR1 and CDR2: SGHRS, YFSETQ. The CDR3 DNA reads TGCGCCAGCAGCTTGGGGCTTTCAGGGGGCAGGAATGAAAAACTGTTTTTT. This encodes CASSLGLSGGRNEKLFF.

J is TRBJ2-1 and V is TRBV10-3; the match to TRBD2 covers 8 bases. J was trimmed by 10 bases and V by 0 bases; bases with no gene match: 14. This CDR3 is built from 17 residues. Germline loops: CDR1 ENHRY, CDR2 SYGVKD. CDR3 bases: TGTGCCATCAGTGAGTCGGAACTAGCGGTCCCTAGCCACGAGCAGTTCTTC. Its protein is CAISESELAVPSHEQFF.

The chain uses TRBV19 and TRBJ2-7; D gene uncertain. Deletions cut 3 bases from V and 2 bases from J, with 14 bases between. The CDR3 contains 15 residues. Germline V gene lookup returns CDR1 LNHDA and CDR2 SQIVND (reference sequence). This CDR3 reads CASSIARAAPYEQYF. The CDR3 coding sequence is TGTGCCAGTAGTATTGCGCGCGCGGCCCCCTACGAGCAGTACTTC.